What follows is one T cell receptor (beta chain) and its context. This sample is part of a study of T cell changes during pregnancy in multiple sclerosis. The CDR3 has 16 amino acids. Germline V gene lookup returns CDR1 SGHAT and CDR2 FQNNGV. V was cut by 5 bases and J by 2 bases, with 19 bases left in between. Produced via immunoSEQ multiplex PCR; TCRdb's table is partial and in-frame only. Altogether about 68,000 clones are present, about 91% being singletons, with the ten largest covering about 2%. Source: peripheral blood, taken in the first trimester of pregnancy. The sequence derives from a female donor with multiple sclerosis, enrolled in a pregnancy study. The chain recombines TRBV11-2 with TRBJ2-7; TRBD2 is a possible D gene (7 bases). The CDR3 region is CASSPQGGGGTYEQYF. The CDR3 DNA sequence: TGTGCCAGCAGCCCCCAAGGAGGGGGGGGGACCTACGAGCAGTACTTC.